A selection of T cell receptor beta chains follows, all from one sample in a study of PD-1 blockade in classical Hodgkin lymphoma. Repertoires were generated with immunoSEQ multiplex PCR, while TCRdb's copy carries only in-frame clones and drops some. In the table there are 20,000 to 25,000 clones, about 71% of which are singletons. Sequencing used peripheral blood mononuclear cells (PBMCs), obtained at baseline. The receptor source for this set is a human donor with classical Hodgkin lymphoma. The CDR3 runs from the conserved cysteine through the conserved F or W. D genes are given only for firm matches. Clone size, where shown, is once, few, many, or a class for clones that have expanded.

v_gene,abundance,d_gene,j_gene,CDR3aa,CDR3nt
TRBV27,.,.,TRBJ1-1,CASSPQGLNTEAFF,TGTGCCAGCAGTCCACAGGGATTGAACACTGAAGCTTTCTTT
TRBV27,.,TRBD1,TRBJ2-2,CASRLDRVQAGELFF,TGTGCCAGCAGATTGGACAGGGTACAGGCCGGGGAGCTGTTTTTT
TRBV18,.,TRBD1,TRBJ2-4,CASSPRAQGDIQYF,TGTGCCAGCTCACCACGGGCCCAGGGGGACATTCAGTACTTC
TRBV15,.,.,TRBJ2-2,CATKGVRDTGELFF,TGTGCCACCAAGGGGGTTCGTGACACCGGGGAGCTGTTTTTT
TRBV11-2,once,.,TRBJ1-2,CASSLTGTGYTF,TGTGCCAGCAGCTTAACGGGGACAGGCTACACCTTC
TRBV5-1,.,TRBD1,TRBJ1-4,CASSTGPGGGREKLFF,TGCGCCAGCAGCACGGGCCCAGGGGGTGGGCGTGAAAAACTGTTTTTT
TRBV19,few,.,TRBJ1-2,CASSLLSGAGGYTF,TGTGCCAGTAGTCTCCTGTCGGGGGCAGGTGGCTACACCTTC
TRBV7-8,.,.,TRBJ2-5,CASSLVQRPLGTQYF,TGTGCCAGCAGCTTAGTACAGCGGCCTCTGGGGACCCAGTACTTC
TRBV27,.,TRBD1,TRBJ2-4,CASSSGTGAFSNLAKNIQYF,TGTGCCAGCAGTTCTGGGACAGGGGCATTTTCTAACTTAGCCAAAAACATTCAGTACTTC
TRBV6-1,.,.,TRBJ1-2,CASSRNTGNYGYTF,TGTGCCAGCAGTAGGAATACAGGGAACTATGGCTACACCTTC
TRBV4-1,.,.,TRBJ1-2,CASSRDQGGYTF,TGCGCCAGCAGCCGAGATCAGGGTGGCTACACCTTC
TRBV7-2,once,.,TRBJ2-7,CASSGGTALYEQYF,TGTGCCAGCAGCGGCGGGACAGCGCTCTACGAGCAGTACTTC
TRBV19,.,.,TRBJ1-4,CASWGRINEKLFF,TGTGCCAGTTGGGGACGGATTAATGAAAAACTGTTTTTT
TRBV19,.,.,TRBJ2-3,CASSTGPGTDTQYF,TGTGCCAGTAGTACCGGACCCGGCACAGATACGCAGTATTTT
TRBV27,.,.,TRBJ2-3,CASSLNGPLTDTQYF,TGTGCCAGCAGTTTAAATGGGCCCCTCACAGATACGCAGTATTTT
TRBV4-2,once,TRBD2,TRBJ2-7,CASSRLAGNSYEQYF,TGTGCCAGCAGCCGACTAGCGGGAAATAGCTACGAGCAGTACTTC
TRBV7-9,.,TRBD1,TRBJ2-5,CASSGTGNQETQYF,TGTGCCAGCAGCGGGACAGGGAACCAAGAGACCCAGTACTTC
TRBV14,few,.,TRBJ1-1,CASSQEARRTEAFF,TGTGCCAGCAGCCAAGAGGCGAGGCGCACTGAAGCTTTCTTT
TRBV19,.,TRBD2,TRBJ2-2,CASNLRGDNTGELFF,TGTGCCAGTAACTTGCGGGGGGATAACACCGGGGAGCTGTTTTTT
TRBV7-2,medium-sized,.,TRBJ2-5,CASSPPGVRQETQYF,TGTGCCAGCAGCCCCCCCGGGGTGAGACAAGAGACCCAGTACTTC
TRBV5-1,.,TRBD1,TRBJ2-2,CASSPFLTGGTGELFF,TGCGCCAGCAGCCCCTTCCTAACAGGGGGCACCGGGGAGCTGTTTTTT
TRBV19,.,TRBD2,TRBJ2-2,CASSRPGRGTGELFF,TGTGCCAGTAGTAGGCCGGGGAGGGGTACCGGGGAGCTGTTTTTT
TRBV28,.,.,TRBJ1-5,CASSLGTSNQPQHF,TGTGCCAGCAGTCTAGGGACTAGCAATCAGCCCCAGCATTTT
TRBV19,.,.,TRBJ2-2,CASSYLGAGELFF,TGTGCCAGTAGCTACCTTGGGGCTGGGGAGCTGTTTTTT
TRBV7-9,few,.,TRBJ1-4,CASSPRWGNEKLFF,TGTGCCAGCAGCCCGAGGTGGGGTAATGAAAAACTGTTTTTT
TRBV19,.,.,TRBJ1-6,CASSINGVPGLIGALHF,TGTGCCAGTAGTATAAACGGAGTGCCAGGCCTAATTGGTGCCCTCCACTTT
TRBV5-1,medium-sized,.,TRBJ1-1,CASSFSTGRENTEAFF,TGCGCCAGCAGCTTTTCCACAGGGAGGGAGAACACTGAAGCTTTCTTT
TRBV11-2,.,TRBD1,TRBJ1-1,CASSMDRGTEAFF,TGTGCCAGCAGCATGGACAGGGGAACTGAAGCTTTCTTT
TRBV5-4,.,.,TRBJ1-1,CASSSPGTLNTEAFF,TGTGCCAGCAGCTCTCCCGGGACACTGAACACTGAAGCTTTCTTT
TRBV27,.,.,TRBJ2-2,CASRLGPGTGELFF,TGTGCCAGCAGATTGGGTCCGGGCACCGGGGAGCTGTTTTTT
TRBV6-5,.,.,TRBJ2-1,CASSYSKLRNEQFF,TGTGCCAGCAGTTACTCGAAACTGCGGAATGAGCAGTTCTTC
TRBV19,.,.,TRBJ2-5,CASKPGGTGGETQYF,TGTGCCAGTAAACCCGGGGGCACCGGGGGAGAGACCCAGTACTTC
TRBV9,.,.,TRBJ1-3,CASSVSAGRGSGNTIYF,TGTGCCAGCAGCGTATCTGCGGGGAGGGGCTCTGGAAACACCATATATTTT
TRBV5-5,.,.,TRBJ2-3,CASSSSTGTDTQYF,TGTGCCAGCAGCTCCAGCACAGGTACGGATACGCAGTATTTT
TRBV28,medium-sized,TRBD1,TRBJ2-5,CASSFRGQEQETQYF,TGTGCCAGCAGTTTCCGGGGACAGGAGCAAGAGACCCAGTACTTC
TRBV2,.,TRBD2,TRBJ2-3,CASSASGWDTQYF,TGTGCCAGCAGCGCTAGCGGTTGGGATACGCAGTATTTT
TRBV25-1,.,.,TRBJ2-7,CASSDSYEQYF,TGTGCCAGCAGTGACTCCTACGAGCAGTACTTC
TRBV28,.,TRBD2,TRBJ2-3,CASSLLGTSESTDTQYF,TGTGCCAGCAGTTTACTCGGGACTAGCGAAAGCACAGATACGCAGTATTTT
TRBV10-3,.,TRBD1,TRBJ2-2,CATQGDIDTGELFF,TGTGCCACTCAGGGGGACATCGACACCGGGGAGCTGTTTTTT
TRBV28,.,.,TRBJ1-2,CASSLGAPKGYTF,TGTGCCAGCAGTTTAGGTGCTCCTAAGGGCTACACCTTC
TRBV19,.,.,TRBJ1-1,CASSTGHVNTEAFF,TGTGCCAGTAGTACCGGACACGTGAACACTGAAGCTTTCTTT
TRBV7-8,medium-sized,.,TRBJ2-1,CASSPLPPGTGASTYNEQFF,TGTGCCAGCAGCCCCCTACCCCCTGGTACAGGCGCATCTACCTACAATGAGCAGTTCTTC
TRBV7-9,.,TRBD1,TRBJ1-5,CASSRWTGTGDQPQHF,TGTGCCAGCAGCCGTTGGACCGGGACAGGGGATCAGCCCCAGCATTTT
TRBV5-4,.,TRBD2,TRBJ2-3,CASSLVGLAGTDTQYF,TGTGCCAGCAGCTTGGTAGGACTAGCGGGCACAGATACGCAGTATTTT
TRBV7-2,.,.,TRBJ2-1,CASSFIGDYNEQFF,TGTGCCAGCAGCTTTATTGGGGATTACAATGAGCAGTTCTTC